The 22 T cell receptor beta chains given below trace back to one sample, sequenced in a study of cytomegalovirus exposure and HLA in healthy donors. In the PCR, 60 Vbeta and 13 Jbeta primers were used. Sequenced by immunoSEQ multiplex PCR; TCRdb stores in-frame clones only, minus some. The sample includes 160,000 or so clones, 80% of them seen just once. Sequenced input: PBMCs. The receptors derive from a man aged 35 to 55 in good health and CMV-seronegative.

This chain links TRBV27 with TRBJ2-7; 8 bases fit TRBD1. V lost 5 bases and J lost 2; bases outside the gene matches: 5. Germline V gene data show CDR1 as MNHEY and CDR2 as SMNVEV (reference sequence). The CDR3 loop spans 14 amino acids. In DNA form, the CDR3 reads TGTGCCAGCAGTCCTCAGGGGGCCCCCTACGAGCAGTACTTC. As protein: CASSPQGAPYEQYF.

This rearrangement joins TRBV5-6 to TRBJ1-3, with D unclear. The CDR3 runs to 12 residues. Trimming shortened V by 0 bases and J by 10 bases, and 8 bases separated the two germline ends. Germline V gives CDR1 SGHDT, CDR2 YYEEEE. This chain's CDR3 is CASSLARRTIYF. CDR3 bases: TGTGCCAGCAGCTTGGCCCGGAGGACCATATATTTT.

This clone has more than one count but fewer than ten. This chain joins TRBV5-4 and TRBJ2-3; the match to TRBD2 covers 9 bases. The CDR3 is 16 residues long. V trimming: 4 bases; J trimming: 6 bases; junction bases outside the gene matches: 12. CDR1 and CDR2 from the germline V gene are SGHNT and YYREEE (reference sequence). The CDR3 DNA follows: TGTGCCAGCAGCCGACTAGGGGGCGGGGGGGCGGATACGCAGTATTTT. This gives the protein CASSRLGGGGADTQYF. The whole variable domain, filled in from reference TRBV5-4 and TRBJ2-3, reads ETGVTQSPTHLIKTRGQQVTLRCSSQSGHNTVSWYQQALGQGPQFIFQYYREEENGRGNFPPRFSGLQFPNYSSELNVNALELDDSALYLCASSRLGGGGADTQYFGPGTRLTVL.

This clone was recorded only once. The chain combines TRBV6-6 with TRBJ1-1, with no clear D. V shed 2 bases and J shed 6 bases, with 16 bases lying between them. The length of the CDR3 is 15 residues. Germline V CDR1 and CDR2: MNHNY, SVGAGI (reference sequence). CDR3 in DNA: TGTGCCAGCAGTTACACGGTGGCAGGTGGTCCTGAAGCTTTCTTT. Protein sequence: CASSYTVAGGPEAFF.

This clone was counted at least ten times. V is TRBV6-5 and J is TRBJ1-3; D is undetermined. This CDR3 comprises 14 residues. V was trimmed by 2 bases and J by 3 bases, leaving 8 bases between them. Germline loops: CDR1 MNHEY, CDR2 SVGAGI. In DNA form, the CDR3 reads TGTGCCAGCAGTTACCGCGAAGTTGGAAACACCATATATTTT. As protein: CASSYREVGNTIYF.

The chain is built from TRBV7-2 and TRBJ2-5; D is undetermined. The J call may be wrong; the DNA end is better matched by TRBJ2-7. The germline V gene encodes CDR1 SGHTA and CDR2 FQGNSA. This CDR3 contains 16 residues. CDR3 DNA sequence: TGTGCCAGCAGCCCCTCACCAGTGTTTGGGGCCTACGAGCAGTACTTC. Amino acids: CASSPSPVFGAYEQYF.

V usage is TRBV7-8 and J usage is TRBJ2-1; TRBD1 matches at 8 bases. CDR3 length: 17 amino acids. Germline lookup yields CDR1 SGHVS and CDR2 FQNEAQ. V lost 7 bases to trimming and J lost 1 base; unmatched junction nucleotides: 12. The CDR3 reads CASTTGGDGESYNEQFF. The CDR3 nucleotides read TGTGCCAGCACCACAGGGGGAGACGGCGAATCCTACAATGAGCAGTTCTTC.

V gene TRBV7-6 combines with J gene TRBJ2-1; D ambiguous. The CDR3 is made up of 12 amino acids. Trimming pared 3 bases from V and 8 bases from J, leaving 8 bases between. Germline V gene sequence: CDR1 SGHVS, CDR2 FNYEAQ. CDR3 coding DNA: TGTGCCAGCAGCTTGGTTGGAGATGAGCAGTTCTTC. Translated, it gives CASSLVGDEQFF.

The V gene is TRBV11-2, the J gene TRBJ2-3, with 7 bases matching TRBD1. This CDR3 comprises 14 residues. Trimming took 1 base from V and 4 from J; bases not matched to a gene: 2. Germline V gene lookup returns CDR1 SGHAT and CDR2 FQNNGV. Here the CDR3 reads CASSLGGGPDTQYF. DNA for the CDR3: TGTGCCAGCAGCTTAGGAGGGGGCCCAGATACGCAGTATTTT.

This chain joins TRBV7-2 and TRBJ2-7, with 9 bases identical to TRBD1. After removal of 5 bases from V and 1 base from J, the junction contained 6 bases not matched to a gene. The CDR3 is 15 amino acids. Per germline, CDR1 SGHTA and CDR2 FQGNSA. CDR3 region: CASSLRTGASYEQYF. The CDR3 DNA sequence: TGTGCCAGCAGCCTCAGGACAGGGGCATCCTACGAGCAGTACTTC.

Here the CDR3 DNA reads TGCGCCAGCAGTTTTTCGGGGAACTATGGCTACACCTTC. Translated: CASSFSGNYGYTF. J is TRBJ1-2 and V is TRBV10-1; no reliable D call. The CDR3 has 13 amino acids. Germline V CDR1 and CDR2: WNHNN, SYGVQD (reference sequence). The ends were cut back, 5 bases at V and 2 bases at J, with 9 bases in the middle.

The V call is TRBV2, the J call TRBJ1-4; 7 bases agree with TRBD1. The CDR3 is 14 residues long. The germline gives CDR1 SNHLY, CDR2 FYNNEI. Losses at the gene ends were 5 bases for V and 3 bases for J; bases not matched to a gene: 3. This CDR3 reads CASSSRGSNEKLFF. The CDR3 nucleotides read TGTGCCAGCAGTTCCAGGGGGTCTAATGAAAAACTGTTTTTT.

This clone showed up just once. This rearrangement joins TRBV5-8 to TRBJ2-7, with a tentative D call TRBD1 (6 bases). Germline CDR1 and CDR2: SGHTS and YDEGEE. The ends were cut back, 7 bases at V and 3 bases at J, with 14 bases in the middle. The CDR3 spans 13 residues. The CDR3 DNA reads as TGTGCCAGCCCCTCGGACAGCTACTACGAGCAGTACTTC. Its protein product is CASPSDSYYEQYF.

The V and J genes are TRBV11-3 and TRBJ1-2; D uncertain. V shed 5 bases and J shed 2 bases, with 6 bases lying between them. The CDR3 sequence is 12 residues long. Per germline, CDR1 SGHNT and CDR2 YENEEA. CDR3 coding DNA: TGTGCCAGCAGCCGAGCAAACTATGGCTACACCTTC. Translating it yields CASSRANYGYTF.

A few counts support this clone. V usage is TRBV7-3 and J usage is TRBJ2-7; 12 bases line up with TRBD2. J was trimmed by 1 base and V by 2 bases; bases with no gene match: 0. This CDR3 has 15 residues. Germline CDR1 SGHTA, CDR2 FQGTGA. CDR3 bases: TGTGCCAGCAGCTTACTAGCGGGAGGGTCCTACGAGCAGTACTTC. The encoded protein is CASSLLAGGSYEQYF.

V gene TRBV9 combines with J gene TRBJ2-2, with D maybe TRBD1 (5 bases). CDR3 size: 15 residues. Germline V gives CDR1 SGDLS, CDR2 YYNGEE. Deletions cut 0 bases from V and 1 base from J, with 7 bases between. This CDR3 reads CASSVGQQNTGELFF. CDR3 DNA: TGTGCCAGCAGCGTAGGACAGCAGAACACCGGGGAGCTGTTTTTT.

V and J are TRBV4-3 and TRBJ2-3; D possibly corresponds to TRBD1 (6 bases). The CDR3 covers 17 residues. Germline CDR1 LGHNA, CDR2 YSLEER. V gave up 0 bases and J gave up 3 bases, with 16 bases separating them. The CDR3 DNA reads as TGCGCCAGCAGCCAAGAGGTCCCAGGGGTAGAGACAGATACGCAGTATTTT. It is translated as CASSQEVPGVETDTQYF.

The CDR3 here is CASSWGTETQYF. The DNA of the CDR3 is TGTGCCAGCAGCTGGGGCACGGAGACCCAGTACTTC. V usage is TRBV7-2 and J usage is TRBJ2-5, with D perhaps TRBD1 (5 bases). The CDR3 runs 12 residues. V dropped 4 bases and J dropped 5 bases, with 8 bases sitting between them. The germline V gene has CDR1 SGHTA and CDR2 FQGNSA.

The chain combines TRBV5-6 with TRBJ2-3; TRBD2 matches 12 bases. Germline trimming cut 5 bases from V and 2 bases from J; bases unmatched to any gene: 9. From germline, CDR1 is SGHDT and CDR2 YYEEEE. CDR3 length: 17 amino acids. The CDR3: CASSRELAGGFTDTQYF. The DNA of the CDR3 is TGTGCCAGCAGTCGAGAACTAGCGGGGGGTTTCACAGATACGCAGTATTTT.

The chain employs TRBV2 and TRBJ1-4; 9 nucleotides line up with TRBD1. This CDR3 has 14 residues. Germline CDR1 and CDR2: SNHLY and FYNNEI. V was pared by 6 bases and J by 7 bases, with 6 bases of the junction left unmatched. CDR3 region: CASRPGTGSEKLFF. The CDR3 nucleotides are TGTGCCAGCAGACCCGGGACAGGGAGTGAAAAACTGTTTTTT. Together with reference TRBV2 and TRBJ1-4, the CDR3 gives the full variable domain: EPEVTQTPSHQVTQMGQEVILRCVPISNHLYFYWYRQILGQKVEFLVSFYNNEISEKSEIFDDQFSVERPDGSNFTLKIRSTKLEDSAMYFCASRPGTGSEKLFFGSGTQLSVL.

This clone was seen more than once but under ten times. Other DNA variants within this sample encode the same CDR3. The chain recombines TRBV7-9 with TRBJ1-1, with D maybe TRBD1 (5 bases). Trimming left V 5 bases short and J 1 base short, with 8 bases between. In germline, CDR1 is SEHNR, CDR2 FQNEAQ (reference sequence). This CDR3 contains 13 residues. CDR3 amino acids: CASSKQENTEAFF. CDR3 in DNA: TGTGCCAGCAGCAAACAGGAGAACACTGAAGCTTTCTTT.

The chain is built from TRBV5-1 and TRBJ1-6, with 10 bases aligning to TRBD1. The CDR3 is made up of 18 amino acids. Trimming removed 2 bases from V and 7 bases from J; junction bases left unmatched: 12. Germline CDR1 reads SGHRS; CDR2 reads YFSETQ. CDR3 sequence reads: CASSLTDRGRVKNSPLHF. In nucleotides, the CDR3 is TGCGCCAGCAGCTTAACAGACAGGGGGCGAGTTAAAAATTCACCCCTCCACTTT.